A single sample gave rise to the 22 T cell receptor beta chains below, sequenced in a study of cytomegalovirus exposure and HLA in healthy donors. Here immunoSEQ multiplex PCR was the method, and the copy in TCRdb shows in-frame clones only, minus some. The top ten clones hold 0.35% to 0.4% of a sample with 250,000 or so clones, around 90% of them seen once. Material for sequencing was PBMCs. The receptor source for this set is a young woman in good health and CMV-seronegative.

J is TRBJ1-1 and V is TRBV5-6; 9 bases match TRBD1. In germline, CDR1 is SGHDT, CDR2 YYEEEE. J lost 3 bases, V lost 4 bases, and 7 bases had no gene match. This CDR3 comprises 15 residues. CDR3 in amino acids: CASSHTTGGDTEAFF. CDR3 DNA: TGTGCCAGCAGCCATACGACAGGGGGGGACACTGAAGCTTTCTTT.

In nucleotides, the CDR3 is TGTGCCAGCAGCTTAGTGGCTAGCGGGGGGGCAGGAAATGAGCAGTTCTTC. The encoded protein is CASSLVASGGAGNEQFF. The rearrangement joins TRBV7-2 to TRBJ2-1; 12 bases are a match to TRBD2. This CDR3 region has 17 residues. V lost 1 base to trimming and J lost 7 bases; unmatched junction nucleotides: 8. The germline gives CDR1 SGHTA, CDR2 FQGNSA. The variable domain in full, completed from reference TRBV7-2 and TRBJ2-1, reads GAGVSQSPSNKVTEKGKDVELRCDPISGHTALYWYRQSLGQGLEFLIYFQGNSAPDKSGLPSDRFSAERTGGSVSTLTIQRTQQEDSAVYLCASSLVASGGAGNEQFFGPGTRLTVL.

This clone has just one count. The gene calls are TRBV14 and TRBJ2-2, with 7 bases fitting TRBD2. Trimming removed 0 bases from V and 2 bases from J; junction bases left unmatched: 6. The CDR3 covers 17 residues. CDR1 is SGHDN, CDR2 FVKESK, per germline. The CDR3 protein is CASSQDLTSRNTGELFF. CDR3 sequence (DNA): TGTGCCAGCAGCCAAGATTTGACTAGCCGCAACACCGGGGAGCTGTTTTTT. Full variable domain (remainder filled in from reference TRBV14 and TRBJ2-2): EAGVTQFPSHSVIEKGQTVTLRCDPISGHDNLYWYRRVMGKEIKFLLHFVKESKQDESGMPNNRFLAERTGGTYSTLKVQPAELEDSGVYFCASSQDLTSRNTGELFFGEGSRLTVL.

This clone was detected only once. CDR3 protein: CASSLTFQETQYF. The CDR3 DNA follows: TGTGCCAGCAGCTTGACTTTCCAAGAGACCCAGTACTTC. The chain couples TRBV5-4 to TRBJ2-5, with no clear D. V was trimmed by 1 base and J by 1 base, leaving 5 bases between them. Per the germline V gene, CDR1 is SGHNT and CDR2 is YYREEE (reference sequence). The CDR3 covers 13 residues.

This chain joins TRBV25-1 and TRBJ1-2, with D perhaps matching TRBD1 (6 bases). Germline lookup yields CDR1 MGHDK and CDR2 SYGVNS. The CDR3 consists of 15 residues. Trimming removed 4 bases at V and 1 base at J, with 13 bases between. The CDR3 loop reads CASSGTDGINYGYTF. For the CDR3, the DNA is TGTGCCAGCAGTGGGACAGACGGAATTAACTATGGCTACACCTTC.

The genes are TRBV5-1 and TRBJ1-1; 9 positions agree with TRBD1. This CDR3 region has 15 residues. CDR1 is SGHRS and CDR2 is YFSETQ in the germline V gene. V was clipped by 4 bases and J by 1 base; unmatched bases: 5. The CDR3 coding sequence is TGCGCCAGCAGCGAACGGACAGGGGAGAACACTGAAGCTTTCTTT. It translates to CASSERTGENTEAFF.

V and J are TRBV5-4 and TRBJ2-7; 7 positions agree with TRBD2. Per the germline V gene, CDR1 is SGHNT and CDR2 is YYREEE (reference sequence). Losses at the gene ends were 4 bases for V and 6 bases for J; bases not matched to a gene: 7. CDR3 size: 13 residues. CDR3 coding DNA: TGTGCCAGCAGCCTCGGGACTACGGGCGAGCAGTACTTC. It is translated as CASSLGTTGEQYF.

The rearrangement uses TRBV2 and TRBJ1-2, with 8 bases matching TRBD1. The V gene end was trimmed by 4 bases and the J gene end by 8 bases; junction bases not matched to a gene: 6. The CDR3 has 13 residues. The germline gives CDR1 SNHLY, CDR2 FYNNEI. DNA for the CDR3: TGTGCCAGCAGTGTTGGACAGGGTTTCGGCTACACCTTC. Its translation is CASSVGQGFGYTF. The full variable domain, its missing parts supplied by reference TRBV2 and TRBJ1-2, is EPEVTQTPSHQVTQMGQEVILRCVPISNHLYFYWYRQILGQKVEFLVSFYNNEISEKSEIFDDQFSVERPDGSNFTLKIRSTKLEDSAMYFCASSVGQGFGYTFGSGTRLTVV.

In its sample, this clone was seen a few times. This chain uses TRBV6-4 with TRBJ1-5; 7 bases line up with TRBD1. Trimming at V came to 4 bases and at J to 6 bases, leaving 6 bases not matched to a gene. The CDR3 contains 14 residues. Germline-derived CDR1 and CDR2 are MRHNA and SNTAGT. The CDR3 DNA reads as TGTGCCAGCAGTGGCGACAGGGTAAGTCAGCCCCAGCATTTT. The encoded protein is CASSGDRVSQPQHF.

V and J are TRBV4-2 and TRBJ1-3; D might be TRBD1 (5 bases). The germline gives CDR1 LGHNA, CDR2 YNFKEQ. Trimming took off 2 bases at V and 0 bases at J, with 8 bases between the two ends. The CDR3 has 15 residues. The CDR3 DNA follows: TGTGCCAGCAGCCAATCACAGGTCTCTGGAAACACCATATATTTT. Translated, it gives CASSQSQVSGNTIYF.

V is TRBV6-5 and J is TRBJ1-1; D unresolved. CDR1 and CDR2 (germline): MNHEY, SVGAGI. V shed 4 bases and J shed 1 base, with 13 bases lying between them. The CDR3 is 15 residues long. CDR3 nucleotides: TGTGCCAGCAGTTCTCCCATGCGGGGGAACACTGAAGCTTTCTTT. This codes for CASSSPMRGNTEAFF.

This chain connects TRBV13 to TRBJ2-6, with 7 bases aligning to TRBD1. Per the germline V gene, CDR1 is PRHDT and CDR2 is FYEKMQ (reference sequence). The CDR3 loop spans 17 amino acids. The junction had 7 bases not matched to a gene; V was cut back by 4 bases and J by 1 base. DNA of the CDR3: TGTGCCAGCAGCTCCCGACAGGGAGTATCTGGGGCCAACGTCCTGACTTTC. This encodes CASSSRQGVSGANVLTF.

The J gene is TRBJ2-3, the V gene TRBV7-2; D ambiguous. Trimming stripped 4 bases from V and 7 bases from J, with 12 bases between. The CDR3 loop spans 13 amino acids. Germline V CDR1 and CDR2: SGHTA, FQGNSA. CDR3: CASSSPPFNTQYF. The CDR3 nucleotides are TGTGCCAGCAGCTCCCCTCCTTTTAATACGCAGTATTTT.

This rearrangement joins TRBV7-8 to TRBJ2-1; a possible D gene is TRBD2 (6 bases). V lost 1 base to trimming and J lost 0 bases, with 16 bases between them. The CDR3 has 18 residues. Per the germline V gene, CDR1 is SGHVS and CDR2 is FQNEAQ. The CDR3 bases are TGTGCCAGCAGCTTAGTCATTTCCAGGACTACCTCCTACAATGAGCAGTTCTTC. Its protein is CASSLVISRTTSYNEQFF.

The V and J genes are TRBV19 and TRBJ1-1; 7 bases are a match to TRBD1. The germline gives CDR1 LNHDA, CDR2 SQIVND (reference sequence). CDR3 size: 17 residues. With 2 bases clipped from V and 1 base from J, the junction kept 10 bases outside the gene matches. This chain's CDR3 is CASSIWGPQGENTEAFF. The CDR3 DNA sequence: TGTGCCAGTAGTATATGGGGCCCTCAGGGGGAGAACACTGAAGCTTTCTTT.

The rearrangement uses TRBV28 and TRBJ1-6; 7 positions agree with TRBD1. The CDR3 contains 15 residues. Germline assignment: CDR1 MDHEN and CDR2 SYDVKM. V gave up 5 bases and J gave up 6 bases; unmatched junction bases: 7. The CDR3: CASSPTGQFNSPLHF. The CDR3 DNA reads TGTGCCAGCAGTCCCACGGGACAGTTTAATTCACCCCTCCACTTT.

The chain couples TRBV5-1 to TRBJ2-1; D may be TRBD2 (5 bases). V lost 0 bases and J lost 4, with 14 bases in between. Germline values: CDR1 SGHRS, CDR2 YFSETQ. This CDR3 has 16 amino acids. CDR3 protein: CASSLGRGRAYNEQFF. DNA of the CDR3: TGCGCCAGCAGCTTGGGTAGAGGGAGAGCTTACAATGAGCAGTTCTTC. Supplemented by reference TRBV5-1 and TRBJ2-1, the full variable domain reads KAGVTQTPRYLIKTRGQQVTLSCSPISGHRSVSWYQQTPGQGLQFLFEYFSETQRNKGNFPGRFSGRQFSNSRSEMNVSTLELGDSALYLCASSLGRGRAYNEQFFGPGTRLTVL.

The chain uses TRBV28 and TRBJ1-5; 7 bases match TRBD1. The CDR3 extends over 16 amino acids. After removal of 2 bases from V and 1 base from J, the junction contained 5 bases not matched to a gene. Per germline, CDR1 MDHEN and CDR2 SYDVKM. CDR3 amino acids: CASSLPQGGSNQPQHF. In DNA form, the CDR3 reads TGTGCCAGCAGTTTACCCCAGGGGGGAAGCAATCAGCCCCAGCATTTT.

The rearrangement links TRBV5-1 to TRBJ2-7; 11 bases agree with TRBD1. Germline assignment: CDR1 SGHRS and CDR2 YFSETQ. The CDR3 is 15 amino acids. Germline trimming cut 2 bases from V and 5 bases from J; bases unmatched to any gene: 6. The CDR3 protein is CASSFRDRGVNEQYV. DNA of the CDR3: TGCGCCAGCAGCTTCCGGGACAGGGGGGTTAACGAGCAGTACGTC.

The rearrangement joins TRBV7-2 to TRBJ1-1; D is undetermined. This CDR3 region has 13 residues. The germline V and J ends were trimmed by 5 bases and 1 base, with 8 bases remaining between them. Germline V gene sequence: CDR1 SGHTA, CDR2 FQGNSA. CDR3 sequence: CASSLQENTEAFF. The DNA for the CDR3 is TGTGCCAGCAGCCTCCAGGAGAACACTGAAGCTTTCTTT.

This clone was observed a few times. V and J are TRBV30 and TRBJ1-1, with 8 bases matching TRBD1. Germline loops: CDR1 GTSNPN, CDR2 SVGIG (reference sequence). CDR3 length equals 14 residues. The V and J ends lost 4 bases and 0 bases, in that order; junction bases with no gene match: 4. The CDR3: CAWTRTGLNTEAFF. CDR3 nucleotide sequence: TGTGCCTGGACCCGGACAGGGTTGAACACTGAAGCTTTCTTT.

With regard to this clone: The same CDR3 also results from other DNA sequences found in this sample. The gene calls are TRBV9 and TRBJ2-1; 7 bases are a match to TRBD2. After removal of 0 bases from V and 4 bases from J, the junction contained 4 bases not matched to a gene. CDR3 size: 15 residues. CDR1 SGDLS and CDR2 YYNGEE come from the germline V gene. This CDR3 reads CASSVGLAVYNEQFF. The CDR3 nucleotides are TGTGCCAGCAGCGTAGGGCTAGCGGTATACAATGAGCAGTTCTTC.